The entry that follows covers one TCR beta chain sequence. Its antigen is not yet known. No much larger clone is present one base from it, and per-base qualities are unavailable. There are 18 amino acids in the CDR3, from cysteine to phenylalanine inclusive. This entry keeps only the CDR3 DNA: 54 bases, framed from base 1. The library was obtained by the immunoSEQ multiplex PCR assay. For the multiplex PCR, a mixture combining 60 forward primers for TCR Vbeta segments and 13 reverse primers for TCR Jbeta segments was used. Amplification of the CDR3 region of rearranged TCR beta genes was performed with a multiplex PCR assay on genomic DNA. On the Illumina HiSeq System, the amplified TCR beta libraries were sequenced as 87-base-pair reads. In the authors' own workflow: A later analysis counted about 80 million unique TCR beta chains across the roughly 700 repertoires, and around 12 million of these chains were shared by at least two donors. Raw reads were error-corrected and collapsed into unique sequences with a nearest-neighbor algorithm that merged closely related sequences to remove PCR and sequencing errors. V, D and J gene segments were assigned by aligning CDR3 sequences to IMGT reference sequences. For a sequence to be retained, at least a six-nucleotide match to both a V gene segment and a J gene segment was required. A rearrangement counted as productive if the CDR3 had no stop codons and remained in frame with V and J, and every other rearrangement counted as non-productive. CDR3 was defined by IMGT convention, running from the second conserved V-encoded cysteine to the conserved J-encoded phenylalanine. The earlier analysis of more than 450 of the donors excluded sequences that lacked an unambiguous match to a single V gene segment. In an earlier analysis of about 590 of the donors, a V segment was called functional when productive rearrangements were above 56.7%, and segregating when the standard deviation between donors exceeded 5%. A statistical classification framework was built for diagnosing cytomegalovirus status from the catalog of TCR beta chain sequences. A later analysis assigned V and J genes by comparing TCR nucleotide sequences with IMGT/GENE-DB human TR gene sequences. The TCRdist pipeline was used in a later analysis to assign CDR3 sequences and most-parsimonious VDJ recombination scenarios. In a later analysis, each TCR beta chain was defined by its CDR3 amino acid sequence together with its V-gene family, and reads lacking a unique V-gene family were excluded. To address suspected cross-contamination and a sequencing artifact, a later analysis removed a few hundred highly shared, low-generation-probability nucleotide sequences. In a later analysis, a clonal expansion index was calculated for each public chain from normalized within-repertoire ranks of inferred template counts. In a later analysis, generation probabilities were computed using a VDJ recombination model fitted to out-of-frame rearrangements, and the results were checked against IGoR. In a later analysis, hypergeometric tests were used to score TCR-TCR, TCR-HLA and TCR-CMV co-occurrence, with a repertoire-size bias correction applied to TCR pairs. A later analysis estimated false discovery rates by permuting HLA or CMV assignments 20 times. A later analysis grouped co-occurring TCRs with DBSCAN, adding TCRdist sequence similarity when clustering within HLA-allele-positive subsets. Repertoires with fewer than 30,000 or more than 120,000 public chains, plus five repertoires with anomalous nucleotide sharing, were excluded from co-occurrence clustering. As stored in TCRdb, this immuneACCESS dataset retains in-frame rearrangements with V and J assigned. A fraction of the clones does not appear; measured against another copy, unresolved V genes explain less than half of the discrepancy, and the remainder lacks a known reason. V and J calls and clone size are as listed in that table; D and trimming were resolved from the DNA. The sample table shows 120,000 to 150,000 clones, and approximately 79% are seen once. Clones ranked in the top ten supply more than 0.95% of the sample.

In total, more than 500 healthy bone marrow donors made up the cohort. Cohort members were all nominally healthy when sampled, although unrecorded immune exposures were likely present. The donor tested CMV seronegative and was one of the 352 seronegative cohort members. Each donor provided a peripheral blood sample, and peripheral blood mononuclear cells were used for TCR beta sequencing. Genomic DNA was extracted from the blood cell samples with the Qiagen DNeasy Blood Extraction Kit. This entry is derived from a study of cytomegalovirus exposure and HLA in healthy donors (dated by TCRdb to about 2017). Notes on the research overall: An earlier analysis of approximately 640 of the donors reported 276 Gb of sequence data and 100 million to 140 million unique TCR beta sequences from about 200 million T cells. Along with the roughly 670-subject first cohort, a separate validation cohort of roughly 110 different subjects was used. To predict cytomegalovirus infection status, the study brought together high-throughput TCR immunosequencing, statistical association of individual TCRs with disease status, and machine learning. All discovery cohort repertoires had been generated on a single sequencing platform. Donor age, sex, ethnicity and CMV serostatus were compiled alongside the repertoire data. A later genetic analysis took genome-wide SNP genotypes for about three fifths of the 666 donors and used that subset as a discovery cohort. Across roughly 420 genotyped donors of the cohort, an average of 235,054 unique TCR beta nucleotide sequences per donor were sequenced, and approximately 17% of those sequences were non-productive. The number of typed donors differed by locus: about 620-640 for A, B, C, DRB1 and DQB1; some 500 for DQA1; 600 to 610 for DPA1; and around 490 for DPB1. Among the roughly 400 genotyped donors, about 83% belonged to the genetic ancestry cluster associated with self-reported Caucasian donors. The T cell repertoires of 700 or so subjects were profiled by immunosequencing and related to cytomegalovirus serostatus. Class I and class II HLA loci were covered by the typing at four-digit resolution. An early release that covered more than 550 HLA-typed donors contained approximately 300 gigabases of sequencing data and about 84 million unique TCR sequences. In an earlier analysis of 587 of the donors, high-throughput TCR beta sequencing was used to judge whether each TCR beta V gene segment behaved as functional or pseudogenic. Rather than drawing on any new phenotypic data, the later analysis identified candidate immune exposures from TCR beta sequences and the way those sequences occurred across donors. To study patterns of TCR occurrence, a later analysis re-analyzed previously published TCR beta repertoires from just over 650 donors and added high-resolution HLA genotyping. The study aimed to test whether signatures of past pathogen exposure could be identified by cataloging public T cell receptors. Five DR-DQ haplotypes were handled as single units for association and clustering, since linkage in the cohort was strong.

What the work shows at the level of the full study, not this receptor alone: An association between a missense DCLRE1C variant and V-gene and J-gene trimming of TCR beta chains was found in a later genetic analysis and replicated in an independent cohort. An earlier analysis of approximately 540 of the donors showed that most TCR beta V segments appeared in productive rearrangements either about 90% or about 30% of the time, which broadly matched IMGT annotations. Some 15 rarely observed V segments, including chromosome 9 orphons, were excluded from the earlier analysis of several hundred of the donors because counts were too low. The cohort was sequenced for TCR beta chains only, and without alpha or paired-chain data the features that could be detected were limited. In a later analysis, most CMV-associated TCR beta chains were found to appear HLA-restricted, with HLA associations seemingly driven largely by CMV exposure. In a later analysis, HLA-associated TCR beta chains were found to be more clonally expanded and to have lower generation probabilities than equally common non-associated chains. The study gave a list of under 200 TCR beta chains associated with cytomegalovirus. Most TCR sequences were seen in very few donors, while some public TCRs were found in many individuals. In both the original and validation cohorts, the classifier was reported to diagnose cytomegalovirus status with high specificity and sensitivity. When HLA alleles, especially DR and DQ, strongly co-occurred, attributing TCR associations to individual alleles was difficult. A further reported finding was that TCR beta sequences accurately predicted the HLA-A and HLA-B alleles for most subjects in the first cohort. A later genetic analysis reported fewer N-insertions in productive TCRs among donors in an Asian-associated ancestry cluster than the approximately 700-donor mean. The authors suggested that the approach could potentially be generalized to other disease states and immunological phenotypes. Several of the top co-occurrence clusters appeared to be linked to parvovirus B19, influenza, CMV and Epstein-Barr virus, according to a later analysis. Some IMGT-functional V segments, including TRBV6-2 and TRBV6-3, could not be distinguished by the 87-base-pair reads and were therefore excluded. Immune exposure information for the cohort was limited to CMV serostatus. A few of the identified cytomegalovirus-associated TCR beta chains were confirmed in vitro to be specific for cytomegalovirus antigens. Linkage disequilibrium might explain the correlated functional status among segregating V segments, but an unknown experimental factor could not be ruled out. HLA typing was unavailable for some donors at each locus, so association tests used only the typed subset. Specific HLA alleles were associated with about 17,000 TCR beta sequences at a false discovery rate of 0.05 in a later analysis. A cluster of highly shared sequence variants was judged likely to be a technical artifact of the sequencing pipeline. The presence/absence analyses assumed that sequencing depth was roughly uniform across donors, and that assumption may not be true. In a later analysis, TCR association rates were found to vary across HLA loci, with the most associated TCRs seen for DRB1 alleles and the fewest for HLA-C alleles.

The sample was PBMCs. The source of this sequence is a man aged 18 to 30 in good health and CMV-seronegative. Recombination linked TRBV21-1 to TRBJ2-7; the table assigns TRBD1, which was not confirmed against the DNA. TRBV21-1 is flagged as a pseudogene. The CDR3 reads CASSPRGPGQDHSYEQYF. The DNA is TGTGCCAGCAGCCCCCGAGGACCAGGACAGGACCACTCCTACGAGCAGTACTTC.